The 6 T cell receptor beta chains below come from one sample, sequenced in a study of blood T cell repertoires in COVID-19. Sequencing used immunoSEQ multiplex PCR; TCRdb keeps in-frame clones, though not all of them. The table has around 95,000 clones, around four fifths seen once. Sample: peripheral blood. These receptors were taken from a woman between 65 and 79 years old with acute or convalescent COVID-19.

This clone was recorded once. CDR3 nucleotide sequence: TGTGCCAGCAAGACCGGGACAGGGAGGAATGGCTACACCTTC. Its protein product is CASKTGTGRNGYTF. This chain joins TRBV6-5 and TRBJ1-2; 9 bases align to TRBD1. The CDR3 runs 14 residues. Germline CDR1 MNHEY, CDR2 SVGAGI. Unmatched junction bases numbered 9, after V lost 7 bases and J lost 6 bases.

This chain connects TRBV18 to TRBJ2-1; D unclear. Trimming left V 3 bases short and J 0 bases short, with 12 bases between. This CDR3 region has 16 residues. CDR1 is KGHSH, CDR2 LQKENI, per germline. CDR3 region: CASSPERGSSYNEQFF. CDR3 in DNA: TGTGCCAGCTCACCGGAACGAGGATCCTCCTACAATGAGCAGTTCTTC.

The chain uses TRBV27 and TRBJ1-6, with a possible D match to TRBD1 (6 bases). The germline CDR1 and CDR2 sequences are MNHEY and SMNVEV (reference sequence). V was cut by 7 bases and J by 10 bases, with 23 bases left in between. This CDR3 spans 16 amino acids. The CDR3 nucleotides are TGTGCCAGCACGAGGTCCCCCACAGGGAGAGGATCACCCCTCCACTTT. Protein product: CASTRSPTGRGSPLHF.

The gene calls are TRBV2 and TRBJ2-1; D perhaps matches TRBD2 (7 bases). Germline V gives CDR1 SNHLY, CDR2 FYNNEI. There are 16 residues in the CDR3. V was cut by 6 bases and J by 4 bases, with 19 bases left in between. The CDR3 DNA is TGTGCCAGCAGCGGTGCTCCCGCGGGGGCTTACAATGAGCAGTTCTTC. The encoded protein is CASSGAPAGAYNEQFF.

This clone was picked up one time. The genes are TRBV6-6 and TRBJ1-3; no definite D call. Germline CDR1 and CDR2: MNHNY and SVGAGI (reference sequence). V was trimmed by 5 bases and J by 5 bases, leaving 19 bases between them. The CDR3 totals 16 residues. CDR3 amino acids: CASSRPELSMRNTIYF. CDR3 DNA: TGTGCCAGCAGTCGACCGGAGCTGAGCATGAGAAACACCATATATTTT.

The rearrangement joins TRBV7-3 to TRBJ2-1, with D possibly TRBD2 on 5 matching bases. Trimming took 5 bases from V and 6 from J, leaving 11 bases between them. From germline, CDR1 is SGHTA and CDR2 FQGTGA. The CDR3 loop spans 13 amino acids. The CDR3 nucleotides are TGTGCCAGCAGCCCCCCGGGGTCCAATGAGCAGTTCTTC. As protein: CASSPPGSNEQFF.